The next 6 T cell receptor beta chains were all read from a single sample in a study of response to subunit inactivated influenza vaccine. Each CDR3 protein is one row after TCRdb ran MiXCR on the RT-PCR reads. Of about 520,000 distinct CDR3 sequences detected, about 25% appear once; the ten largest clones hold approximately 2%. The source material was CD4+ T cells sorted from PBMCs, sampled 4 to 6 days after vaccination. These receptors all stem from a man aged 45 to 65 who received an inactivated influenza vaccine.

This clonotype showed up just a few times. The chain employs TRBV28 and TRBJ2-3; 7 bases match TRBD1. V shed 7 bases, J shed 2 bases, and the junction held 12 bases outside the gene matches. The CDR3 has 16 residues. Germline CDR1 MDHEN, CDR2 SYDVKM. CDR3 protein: CASTKGTGQDTDTQYF. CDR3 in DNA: TGTGCCAGCACGAAGGGAACTGGACAGGACACAGATACGCAGTATTTT.

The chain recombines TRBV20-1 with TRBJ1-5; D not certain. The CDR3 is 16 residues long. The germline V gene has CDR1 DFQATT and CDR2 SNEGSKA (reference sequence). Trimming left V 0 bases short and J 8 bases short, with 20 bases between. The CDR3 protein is CSARDPGVRRLEPQHF. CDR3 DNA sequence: TGCAGTGCTAGAGATCCCGGGGTTCGACGGCTCGAGCCCCAGCATTTT.

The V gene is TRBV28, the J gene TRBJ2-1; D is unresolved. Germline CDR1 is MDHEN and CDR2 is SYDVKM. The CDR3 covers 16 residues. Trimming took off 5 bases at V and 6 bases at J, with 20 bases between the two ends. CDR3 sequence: CASSPSPGRALNEQFF. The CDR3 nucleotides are TGTGCCAGCAGTCCCTCGCCCGGCCGGGCTCTCAATGAGCAGTTCTTC.

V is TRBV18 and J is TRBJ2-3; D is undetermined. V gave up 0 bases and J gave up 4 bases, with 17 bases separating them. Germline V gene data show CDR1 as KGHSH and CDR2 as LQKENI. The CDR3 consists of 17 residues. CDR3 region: CASSPPVLRQESDTQYF. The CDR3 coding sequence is TGTGCCAGCTCACCACCGGTGCTTCGCCAGGAGTCAGATACGCAGTATTTT.

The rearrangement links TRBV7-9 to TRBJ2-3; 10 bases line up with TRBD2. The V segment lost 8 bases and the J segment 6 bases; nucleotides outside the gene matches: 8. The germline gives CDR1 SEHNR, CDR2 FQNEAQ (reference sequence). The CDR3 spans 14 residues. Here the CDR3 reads CASGASGGPDTQYF. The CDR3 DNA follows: TGTGCCAGCGGGGCTAGCGGGGGCCCCGATACGCAGTATTTT.

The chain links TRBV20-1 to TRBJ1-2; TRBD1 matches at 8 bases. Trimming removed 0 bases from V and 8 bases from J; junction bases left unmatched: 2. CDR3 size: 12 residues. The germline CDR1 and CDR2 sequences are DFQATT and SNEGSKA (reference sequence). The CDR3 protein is CSARDRTGGYTF. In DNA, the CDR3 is TGCAGTGCTAGAGATAGGACAGGGGGCTACACCTTC.